This T cell receptor beta chain is from a study of blood T cell repertoires in COVID-19. The overall study: Material from acute and convalescent COVID-19 was sourced from the United States, Italy and Spain. The cDNA or gDNA used as material had been derived from T cells, B-cell-depleted T cells, or PBMCs.

A single count supports this clone. Germline V gene data show CDR1 as ENHRY and CDR2 as SYGVKD. The CDR3 is 13 residues long. V shed 10 bases and J 5 bases; nucleotides not matched to a gene: 4. Original handling: The authors estimated nucleated cell counts from reference gene primer amplification. Profiled with immunoSEQ multiplex PCR; TCRdb holds only in-frame clones, not every one. The V and J calls and clone size were taken over from that table, and D and trimming were inferred from the DNA. The table records 180,000 or so clones, 85% to 90% of them present only once. The V call is TRBV10-3, the J call TRBJ2-5, with TRBD2 matching over 13 bases. The sequence was collected from a man younger than 35 with active or convalescent COVID-19. Input material: peripheral blood. The chain's CDR3 is CATRTSGSETQYF. The CDR3 DNA follows: TGTGCCACTCGGACTAGCGGGAGCGAGACCCAGTACTTC.